This TCR beta chain was retrieved from a study of OX40 agonist ivuxolimab in advanced cancers. At the level of the study: The dose-escalation cohort had hepatocellular carcinoma, melanoma, renal cell or head and neck cancer. Under the entry rules, prior anti-PD-1, anti-PD-L1 or anti-CTLA-4 therapy was allowed, and 35% to 40% had some.

TCRdb's copy holds only in-frame clones and misses some; the assay was immunoSEQ multiplex PCR. Of roughly 60,000 clones listed, around 83% were seen once; the top ten hold approximately 5%. Broader study findings: At 0.1 to 3.0 mg/kg, CD4+ and CD8+ blood T cells expanded clonally by week 6.

Germline assignment: CDR1 SGHDN and CDR2 FVKESK. This CDR3 has 16 amino acids. V lost 1 base, J lost 4 bases, and 16 bases lay in between. In regard to this clone: Its cognate antigen is unknown.

The material sequenced was CD4+ or CD8+ T cells sorted from blood, taken in a trial of the OX40 agonist ivuxolimab. V is TRBV14 and J is TRBJ1-1; D call uncertain. This sequence originates from an adult with an advanced solid tumor such as melanoma, head and neck, liver or kidney cancer. The CDR3: CASSQGSYQVFTEAFF. The CDR3 region has the DNA TGTGCCAGCAGCCAAGGTTCCTATCAAGTTTTCACTGAAGCTTTCTTT.